These 6 T cell receptor beta chains came from one sample sequenced in a study of T cells in Graves' hyperthyroidism and ophthalmopathy. TCR beta CDR3 sequences were amplified from RNA transcripts. In the first-round RT-PCR of the TCR CDR3, the HTBI primer set was used. Each CDR3 protein gets one entry after TCRdb re-called the multiplex PCR reads with MiXCR. The sample lists under 650,000 distinct CDR3 sequences; around 15% were seen once. The material sequenced was blood. Every receptor here comes from a woman under 40 with Graves' hyperthyroidism.

This clonotype was seen many times. The rearrangement uses TRBV2 and TRBJ2-7, with TRBD1 as a possible D gene (6 bases). Trimming left V 3 bases short and J 2 bases short, with 20 bases between. Germline CDR1 is SNHLY and CDR2 is FYNNEI. The CDR3 consists of 17 residues. The CDR3 DNA reads as TGTGCCAGCAGTGACGGACAGACAGCAAATCCAGCCTACGAGCAGTACTTC. Protein sequence: CASSDGQTANPAYEQYF.

V usage is TRBV14 and J usage is TRBJ1-1; D is uncertain. Germline assignment: CDR1 SGHDN and CDR2 FVKESK. The CDR3 has 14 residues. V was cut by 0 bases and J by 4 bases, with 9 bases left in between. Here the CDR3 reads CASSQEVPGTEAFF. The CDR3, as DNA: TGTGCCAGCAGCCAAGAGGTACCCGGCACTGAAGCTTTCTTT.

J is TRBJ2-3 and V is TRBV29-1; D is possibly TRBD1 (5 bases). Per the germline V gene, CDR1 is SQVTM and CDR2 is ANQGSEA. The V gene lost 5 bases and the J gene lost 0 bases, with 12 bases spanning the gap. The CDR3 is made up of 14 amino acids. As DNA, the CDR3 is TGCAGCGTTATTGGGGCAGGCAGCACAGATACGCAGTATTTT. It is translated as CSVIGAGSTDTQYF.

The chain employs TRBV6-2 or TRBV6-3 and TRBJ2-3; the D is unclear. The germline V gene has CDR1 MNHEY and CDR2 SVGEGT. The CDR3 totals 16 residues. Trimming pared 5 bases from V and 2 bases from J, leaving 17 bases between. CDR3 sequence reads: CASSGSTNLPTDTQYF. Here the CDR3 DNA reads TGTGCCAGCAGTGGGTCGACGAACCTTCCCACAGATACGCAGTATTTT.

In its sample, this clonotype was seen a few times. The chain uses TRBV7-9 and TRBJ2-1; D assignment may be TRBD1 or TRBD2 (5 bases each). The CDR3 consists of 15 residues. Germline CDR1 is SEHNR and CDR2 is FQNEAQ (reference sequence). V lost 1 base to trimming and J lost 7 bases, with 14 bases between them. In DNA, the CDR3 is TGTGCCAGCAGCTTAGTTGAGAGGGGTTGGAATGAGCAGTTCTTC. Translation gives CASSLVERGWNEQFF.

This chain uses TRBV5-1 with TRBJ1-4, with TRBD1 matching over 7 bases. Germline CDR1 SGHRS, CDR2 YFSETQ. CDR3 length equals 17 residues. After removal of 1 base from V and 8 bases from J, the junction contained 14 bases not matched to a gene. CDR3 sequence (DNA): TGCGCCAGCAGCTTGAGGGGGCGAACGGCGGGGACAGAAAAACTGTTTTTT. Protein sequence: CASSLRGRTAGTEKLFF. The full variable domain, its missing parts supplied by reference TRBV5-1 and TRBJ1-4, is KAGVTQTPRYLIKTRGQQVTLSCSPISGHRSVSWYQQTPGQGLQFLFEYFSETQRNKGNFPGRFSGRQFSNSRSEMNVSTLELGDSALYLCASSLRGRTAGTEKLFFGSGTQLSVL.